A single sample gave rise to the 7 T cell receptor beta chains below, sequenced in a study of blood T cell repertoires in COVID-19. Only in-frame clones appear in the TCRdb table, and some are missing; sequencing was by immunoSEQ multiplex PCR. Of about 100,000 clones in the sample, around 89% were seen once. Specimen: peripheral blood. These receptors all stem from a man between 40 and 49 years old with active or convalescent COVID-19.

CDR3 protein: CATSDFSLANYNEQFF. Here the CDR3 DNA reads TGTGCCACCAGTGATTTTTCACTAGCGAATTACAATGAGCAGTTCTTC. The chain has TRBV24-1 and TRBJ2-1; 7 nucleotides match TRBD2. The CDR3 loop spans 16 amino acids. V lost 1 base to trimming and J lost 4 bases; unmatched junction nucleotides: 6. Germline V CDR1 and CDR2: KGHDR, SFDVKD.

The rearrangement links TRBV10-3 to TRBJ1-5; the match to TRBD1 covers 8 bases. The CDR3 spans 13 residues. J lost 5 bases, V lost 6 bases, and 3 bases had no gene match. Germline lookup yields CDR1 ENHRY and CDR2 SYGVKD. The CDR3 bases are TGTGCCATCAGAGGACAGGGTGATCAGCCCCAGCATTTT. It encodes CAIRGQGDQPQHF.

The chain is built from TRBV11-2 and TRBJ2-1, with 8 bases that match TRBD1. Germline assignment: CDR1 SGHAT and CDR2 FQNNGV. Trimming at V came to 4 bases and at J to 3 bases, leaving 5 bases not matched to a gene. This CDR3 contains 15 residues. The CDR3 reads CASSSGQGVYNEQFF. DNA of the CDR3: TGTGCCAGCAGCTCCGGACAGGGAGTCTACAATGAGCAGTTCTTC.

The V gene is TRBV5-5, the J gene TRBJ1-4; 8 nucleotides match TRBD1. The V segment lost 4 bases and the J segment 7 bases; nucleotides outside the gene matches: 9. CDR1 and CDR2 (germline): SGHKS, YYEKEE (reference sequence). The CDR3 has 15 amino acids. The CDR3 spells CASSDAGGASEKLFF. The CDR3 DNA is TGTGCCAGCAGCGACGCAGGGGGCGCGTCTGAAAAACTGTTTTTT.

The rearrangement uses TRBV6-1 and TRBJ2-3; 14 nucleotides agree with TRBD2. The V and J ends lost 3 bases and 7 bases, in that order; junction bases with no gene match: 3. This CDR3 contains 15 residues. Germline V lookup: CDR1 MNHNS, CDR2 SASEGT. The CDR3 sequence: CASSEGLAGVNTQYF. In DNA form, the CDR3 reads TGTGCCAGCAGTGAGGGACTAGCGGGAGTGAATACGCAGTATTTT.

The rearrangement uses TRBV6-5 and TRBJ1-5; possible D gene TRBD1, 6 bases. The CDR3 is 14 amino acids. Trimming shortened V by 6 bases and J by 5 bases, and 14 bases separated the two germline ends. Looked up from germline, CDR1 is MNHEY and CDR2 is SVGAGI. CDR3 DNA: TGTGCCAGCAGAAGCGGACAGTCGTATCAGCCCCAGCATTTT. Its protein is CASRSGQSYQPQHF.

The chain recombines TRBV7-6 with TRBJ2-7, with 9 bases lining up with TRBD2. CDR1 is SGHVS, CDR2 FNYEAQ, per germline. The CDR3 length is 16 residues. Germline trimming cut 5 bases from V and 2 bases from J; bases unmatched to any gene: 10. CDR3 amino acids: CASSTSLASGTYEQYF. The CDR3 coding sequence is TGTGCCAGCAGCACGTCTTTGGCTAGCGGGACCTACGAGCAGTACTTC.